These 31 T cell receptor beta chains share one sample of origin, sequenced in a study of cytomegalovirus exposure and HLA in healthy donors. A multiplex PCR was run with 60 Vbeta primers and 13 Jbeta primers. The protocol was immunoSEQ multiplex PCR, while the TCRdb copy is restricted to in-frame clones and leaves out a portion. This sample has roughly 180,000 clones; roughly 82% occur once, and the top ten carry approximately 1.2%. The specimen was PBMCs. These receptors all come from a girl aged 2-9 years in good health and CMV-seropositive.

The genes are TRBV27 and TRBJ1-4, with D unresolved. Germline-derived CDR1 and CDR2 are MNHEY and SMNVEV (reference sequence). The CDR3 spans 17 residues. V gave up 3 bases and J gave up 0 bases, with 14 bases separating them. CDR3 residues: CASSLRRAKSTNEKLFF. The DNA of the CDR3 is TGTGCCAGCAGTTTGAGGAGAGCCAAATCAACTAATGAAAAACTGTTTTTT.

V usage is TRBV27 and J usage is TRBJ2-1; 9 nucleotides align to TRBD1. The V gene's germline CDR1 is MNHEY and CDR2 SMNVEV (reference sequence). This CDR3 comprises 15 residues. After removal of 4 bases from V and 5 bases from J, the junction contained 6 bases not matched to a gene. CDR3 in DNA: TGTGCCAGCAGTTCCACGGGACAGGGAAACAATGAGCAGTTCTTC. It yields the protein CASSSTGQGNNEQFF.

The rearrangement joins TRBV27 to TRBJ2-1; no reliable D call. CDR1 and CDR2 (germline): MNHEY, SMNVEV (reference sequence). The CDR3 extends over 14 amino acids. The V end lost 5 bases, the J end lost 8 bases, and 16 bases lay between the germline ends. The CDR3 sequence: CASSPLWPVHEQFF. The CDR3 DNA sequence: TGTGCCAGCAGTCCGCTTTGGCCAGTTCATGAGCAGTTCTTC.

The rearrangement links TRBV15 to TRBJ1-1; maybe TRBD1 (5 bases). In germline, CDR1 is LNHNV, CDR2 YYDKDF (reference sequence). V lost 1 base, J lost 6 bases, and 12 bases lay in between. The CDR3 sequence is 14 residues long. The chain's CDR3 is CATSRVGGTSEAFF. The CDR3, as DNA: TGTGCCACCAGCAGAGTGGGGGGGACCTCTGAAGCTTTCTTT.

J is TRBJ2-7 and V is TRBV30; 12 bases map to TRBD2. V lost 3 bases to trimming and J lost 3 bases; unmatched junction nucleotides: 9. The CDR3 spans 16 residues. From germline, CDR1 is GTSNPN and CDR2 SVGIG (reference sequence). The CDR3 spells CAWSRTSGTRLYEQYF. In nucleotides, the CDR3 is TGTGCCTGGAGCAGGACTAGCGGGACCCGCCTCTACGAGCAGTACTTC.

This clone was seen once. The gene calls are TRBV19 and TRBJ1-2, with D hard to call. The CDR3 loop spans 13 amino acids. V shed 6 bases and J shed 4 bases, with 12 bases lying between them. The germline V gene encodes CDR1 LNHDA and CDR2 SQIVND (reference sequence). This CDR3 reads CASRPLRSYGYTF. The DNA for the CDR3 is TGTGCCAGTAGACCACTTCGGAGCTATGGCTACACCTTC.

The CDR3 DNA follows: TGTGCCAGCAGCACCCGGACGGCCTCAGGGGATGTAGCTTTCTTT. This encodes CASSTRTASGDVAFF. The V call is TRBV5-6, the J call TRBJ1-1; a possible D gene is TRBD1 (6 bases). Per germline, CDR1 SGHDT and CDR2 YYEEEE. This CDR3 contains 15 residues. V was clipped by 4 bases and J by 10 bases, with 23 bases between them.

In this sample, this clone turned up once. CDR3 nucleotides: TGTGCCAGCAGTTGGACAGGGAACACTGAAGCTTTCTTT. This sequence encodes CASSWTGNTEAFF. The chain is built from TRBV7-3 and TRBJ1-1; 7 nucleotides agree with TRBD1. With 6 bases clipped from V and 1 base from J, the junction kept 2 bases outside the gene matches. The germline CDR1 and CDR2 sequences are SGHTA and FQGTGA. The length of the CDR3 is 13 residues.

V and J are TRBV9 and TRBJ2-1, with 8 bases that match TRBD2. The CDR3 length is 15 residues. Germline CDR1 SGDLS, CDR2 YYNGEE. V dropped 3 bases and J dropped 4; count of bases not matched to a gene: 6. CDR3 sequence (DNA): TGTGCCAGCAGCGAAGCGGGGGACCTTTACAATGAGCAGTTCTTC. Translating gives CASSEAGDLYNEQFF.

This rearrangement joins TRBV30 to TRBJ2-7; 10 bases agree with TRBD1. This CDR3 is 14 amino acids long. Germline V gives CDR1 GTSNPN, CDR2 SVGIG (reference sequence). With V trimmed by 2 bases and J by 6 bases, 7 bases remained unmatched. The CDR3: CAWSTGTGVGEQYF. CDR3 coding DNA: TGTGCCTGGAGTACCGGGACAGGGGTCGGCGAGCAGTACTTC. The whole variable domain, filled in from reference TRBV30 and TRBJ2-7, reads SQTIHQWPATLVQPVGSPLSLECTVEGTSNPNLYWYRQAAGRGLQLLFYSVGIGQISSEVPQNLSASRPQDRQFILSSKKLLLSDSGFYLCAWSTGTGVGEQYFGPGTRLTVT.

The rearrangement joins TRBV19 to TRBJ1-2, with a weak D call TRBD1 (5 bases). Trimming took 5 bases from V and 4 from J, leaving 14 bases between them. The germline gives CDR1 LNHDA, CDR2 SQIVND (reference sequence). The length of the CDR3 is 14 residues. CDR3 in DNA: TGTGCCAGTAGTGAAGACACAGGCGGCTATGGCTACACCTTC. This codes for CASSEDTGGYGYTF.

The J gene is TRBJ2-7, the V gene TRBV7-9; D possibly corresponds to TRBD1 (6 bases). The CDR3 sequence is 12 residues long. V dropped 8 bases and J dropped 3 bases, with 11 bases sitting between them. Germline V gene data show CDR1 as SEHNR and CDR2 as FQNEAQ (reference sequence). CDR3 nucleotides: TGTGCCAGCGAGAACAGGGACTACGAGCAGTACTTC. This sequence encodes CASENRDYEQYF. Full variable domain (remainder filled in from reference TRBV7-9 and TRBJ2-7): DTGVSQNPRHKITKRGQNVTFRCDPISEHNRLYWYRQTLGQGPEFLTYFQNEAQLEKSRLLSDRFSAERPKGSFSTLEIQRTEQGDSAMYLCASENRDYEQYFGPGTRLTVT.

CDR3 DNA sequence: TGCGCCAGCAGCGTTAAAGGGGGCGAGGGAGGCTACACCTTC. Translating gives CASSVKGGEGGYTF. J is TRBJ1-2 and V is TRBV5-1, with TRBD1 identical over 7 bases. This CDR3 is 14 amino acids long. Germline loops: CDR1 SGHRS, CDR2 YFSETQ. V lost 4 bases to trimming and J lost 8 bases; unmatched junction nucleotides: 11.

The chain uses TRBV6-1 and TRBJ1-1, with 9 positions matching TRBD1. With V trimmed by 6 bases and J by 1 base, 6 bases remained unmatched. This CDR3 has 15 amino acids. CDR1 is MNHNS and CDR2 is SASEGT in the germline V gene. CDR3 coding DNA: TGTGCCAGCAGCCGGGGGGACAGGGAGAACACTGAAGCTTTCTTT. Amino acids: CASSRGDRENTEAFF.

This sequence joins TRBV15 and TRBJ1-6, with D perhaps matching TRBD1 (6 bases). The CDR3 consists of 15 residues. From germline, CDR1 is LNHNV and CDR2 YYDKDF (reference sequence). The germline V and J ends were trimmed by 6 bases and 12 bases, with 21 bases remaining between them. Here the CDR3 DNA reads TGTGCCACCAGTAGGAAGGGACACCTGTGGGGACCCCTCCACTTT. This gives the protein CATSRKGHLWGPLHF.

The chain joins TRBV4-1 to TRBJ1-2; D may be TRBD1 (5 bases). The CDR3 is made up of 19 amino acids. Germline CDR1 is MGHRA and CDR2 is YSYEKL. The V gene lost 0 bases and the J gene lost 0 bases, with 20 bases spanning the gap. The CDR3 DNA is TGCGCCAGCAGCCAAGATCGCGGCACAGGAGACTTCGCTAACTATGGCTACACCTTC. It encodes CASSQDRGTGDFANYGYTF.

V and J are TRBV2 and TRBJ1-2; D not certain. Germline V lookup: CDR1 SNHLY, CDR2 FYNNEI. The CDR3 is 12 amino acids. V was shortened by 2 bases and J by 4 bases, with 5 bases between the two germline ends. CDR3 sequence reads: CASSERAYGYTF. The CDR3 DNA is TGTGCCAGCAGTGAACGAGCCTATGGCTACACCTTC.

This chain joins TRBV19 and TRBJ2-4, with D possibly TRBD1 on 6 matching bases. Between the trimmed V and J ends, which lost 4 bases and 0 bases, there was a span of 16 bases. Germline lookup yields CDR1 LNHDA and CDR2 SQIVND (reference sequence). This CDR3 is built from 17 residues. The chain's CDR3 is CASSRASGTRAKNIQYF. The CDR3 DNA follows: TGTGCCAGTAGTAGAGCCTCGGGGACAAGAGCCAAAAACATTCAGTACTTC.

This chain uses TRBV19 with TRBJ1-1; TRBD1 matches at 8 bases. V lost 7 bases and J lost 10; bases outside the gene matches: 14. CDR3 size: 14 residues. Germline CDR1 is LNHDA and CDR2 is SQIVND (reference sequence). The CDR3 here is CASNTWTGHKSAFF. The CDR3 nucleotides are TGTGCCAGTAACACCTGGACAGGGCATAAATCAGCTTTCTTT.

This sequence joins TRBV12-5 and TRBJ2-6; 10 positions agree with TRBD1. The CDR3 runs to 19 residues. The junction had 11 bases not matched to a gene; V was cut back by 2 bases and J by 4 bases. Per the germline V gene, CDR1 is LGHNT and CDR2 is FRNRAP. CDR3 nucleotides: TGTGCTAGTGGTTTGAGCCGAGGACAGGGGGTGTGGGGGGCCAACGTCCTGACTTTC. It yields the protein CASGLSRGQGVWGANVLTF.

This rearrangement joins TRBV5-3 to TRBJ1-5, with TRBD1 matching over 7 bases. TRBV5-3 is known as an ORF, though its function is uncertain. CDR3 length equals 16 residues. V trimming: 5 bases; J trimming: 1 base; junction bases outside the gene matches: 9. The CDR3 region has the DNA TGTGCCAGAAGAATAGACAGGGAACAGAGCAATCAGCCCCAGCATTTT. Its protein is CARRIDREQSNQPQHF.

The genes are TRBV9 and TRBJ2-2; TRBD1 might be the D (7 bases). The germline CDR1 and CDR2 sequences are SGDLS and YYNGEE. The CDR3 sequence is 16 residues long. The V and J ends lost 4 bases and 5 bases respectively, with 18 bases between them. In DNA, the CDR3 is TGTGCCAGCAGCCCAGGGGGATCGGCGGGGACCGGGGAGCTGTTTTTT. Residues: CASSPGGSAGTGELFF.

This sequence joins TRBV27 and TRBJ2-7; the match to TRBD2 covers 9 bases. This CDR3 has 14 amino acids. V lost 3 bases and J lost 4; bases outside the gene matches: 4. Germline values: CDR1 MNHEY, CDR2 SMNVEV (reference sequence). CDR3 residues: CASSFTSGLYEQYF. DNA for the CDR3: TGTGCCAGCAGTTTTACTAGCGGGTTGTACGAGCAGTACTTC.

As DNA, the CDR3 is TGTGCCAGTAATATCAGGGGGCGGTCCGGGGAGCTGTTTTTT. It codes for CASNIRGRSGELFF. This sequence joins TRBV19 and TRBJ2-2, with 8 positions matching TRBD1. From germline, CDR1 is LNHDA and CDR2 SQIVND (reference sequence). Trimming removed 7 bases from V and 6 bases from J; junction bases left unmatched: 7. The CDR3 runs to 14 residues.

The V and J genes are TRBV4-1 and TRBJ1-3, with 7 bases lining up with TRBD1. This CDR3 has 16 amino acids. Germline V gene sequence: CDR1 MGHRA, CDR2 YSYEKL. V lost 1 base, J lost 0 bases, and 3 bases stayed unmatched. The CDR3 DNA is TGCGCCAGCAGCCAAGTCAGGGGGACCTCTGGAAACACCATATATTTT. This sequence encodes CASSQVRGTSGNTIYF.

This sequence joins TRBV30 and TRBJ2-7; TRBD2 might be the D (7 bases). The CDR3 loop spans 16 amino acids. CDR1 is GTSNPN, CDR2 SVGIG, per germline (reference sequence). The V end lost 3 bases, the J end lost 1 base, and 19 bases lay between the germline ends. The CDR3 loop is CAWSPRGGGSSYEQYF. The CDR3 DNA is TGTGCCTGGAGCCCCAGGGGTGGCGGGAGTTCCTACGAGCAGTACTTC.

Comment on this clone: Other DNA variants within this sample encode the same CDR3. This chain uses TRBV6-5 with TRBJ1-1; D possibly corresponds to TRBD1 (5 bases). Germline V gene lookup returns CDR1 MNHEY and CDR2 SVGAGI. The CDR3 sequence is 14 residues long. V dropped 4 bases and J dropped 1 base, with 10 bases sitting between them. CDR3 bases: TGTGCCAGCAGTTTCGGACAAACGAACACTGAAGCTTTCTTT. Translated, it gives CASSFGQTNTEAFF.

The CDR3 coding sequence is TGTGCCAGCAGCGCCGGACAGAAAATCTATGGCTACACCTTC. Its protein product is CASSAGQKIYGYTF. The gene calls are TRBV9 and TRBJ1-2; TRBD1 is a possible D gene (6 bases). Trimming removed 3 bases from V and 4 bases from J, with 13 bases in between. CDR1 is SGDLS and CDR2 is YYNGEE in the germline V gene. CDR3 length: 14 residues. Drawing the rest from reference TRBV9 and TRBJ1-2, the complete variable domain is DSGVTQTPKHLITATGQRVTLRCSPRSGDLSVYWYQQSLDQGLQFLIQYYNGEERAKGNILERFSAQQFPDLHSELNLSSLELGDSALYFCASSAGQKIYGYTFGSGTRLTVV.

This clone has only a few counts. The V and J genes are TRBV6-1 and TRBJ1-2; 7 bases are a match to TRBD1. Trimming took 1 base from V and 4 from J; bases not matched to a gene: 6. The CDR3 runs 15 residues. Germline values: CDR1 MNHNS, CDR2 SASEGT. CDR3: CASSEGIWTGYGYTF. In DNA, the CDR3 is TGTGCCAGCAGTGAAGGTATTTGGACAGGCTATGGCTACACCTTC.

The chain recombines TRBV6-5 with TRBJ2-3; TRBD2 matches at 13 bases. The CDR3 is made up of 15 amino acids. CDR1 is MNHEY and CDR2 is SVGAGI in the germline V gene. Trimming cost V 5 bases and J 5 bases; bases outside gene matches: 4. CDR3: CASSRTSGSGDTQYF. The DNA for the CDR3 is TGTGCCAGCAGTCGGACTAGCGGGAGTGGAGATACGCAGTATTTT.

The V gene is TRBV7-9, the J gene TRBJ1-4; the D is unclear. The length of the CDR3 is 14 residues. Germline V CDR1 and CDR2: SEHNR, FQNEAQ (reference sequence). Trimming pared 5 bases from V and 0 bases from J, leaving 7 bases between. The CDR3 DNA sequence: TGTGCCAGCAGCAGCACCACAACTAATGAAAAACTGTTTTTT. Protein: CASSSTTTNEKLFF.